The entry below gives a single T cell receptor beta chain sequence along with its context. The antigen is undetermined. This record comes from a study of siplizumab effects on memory and regulatory T cells. Trimming left V 2 bases short and J 2 bases short, with 10 bases between. Per germline, CDR1 SGHAT and CDR2 FQDESV (reference sequence). This CDR3 is 14 amino acids long. Study conclusions and caveats: The apparent diversity of naive T cells exceeded that of memory cells, and naive T cells seemed to make a major contribution to the alloresponse.

Every sample had approximately 10^5 of its TCR templates assayed. Measured with immunoSEQ multiplex PCR; TCRdb has only the in-frame clones, and not every one. Of about 56,000 clones listed, around 97% are singletons. This receptor was taken from a human donor in good health. The sequencing input was naive CD8+ T cells sorted from blood. The rearrangement links TRBV11-1 to TRBJ2-7; D remains ambiguous. This CDR3 reads CASSLFYRTYEQYF. Written as DNA, the CDR3 is TGTGCCAGCAGCTTATTCTATAGGACCTACGAGCAGTACTTC.